Presented here are 22 T cell receptor beta chains from one specimen sequenced in a study. TCRdb re-called the 5' RACE reads through MiXCR, storing one row per CDR3 protein. The sample lists 45,000 to 60,000 distinct CDR3 sequences, around 26% occurring once. The sequenced sample consisted of tumor-infiltrating naive CD4+ T cells sorted from the breast tumor. Subset denoted: naive CD4+ T cells, CD4+CD45RA+CD25-. These receptors were obtained from a female donor with breast cancer.

The table lists this clonotype with many counts. The chain uses TRBV7-2 and TRBJ2-1, with D possibly being TRBD2 (6 bases). Trimming shortened V by 1 base and J by 10 bases, and 14 bases separated the two germline ends. The CDR3 consists of 14 residues. CDR1 is SGHTA, CDR2 FQGNSA, per germline. As DNA, the CDR3 is TGTGCCAGCAGCTTAGACGGCGGGACGAGGGAGCAGTTCTTC. Translation gives CASSLDGGTREQFF.

As for this clonotype: Being one base from a much bigger clone, this may be a read error. The chain has TRBV10-1 and TRBJ2-5, with TRBD1 matching 8 bases. The CDR3 loop spans 15 amino acids. CDR1 WNHNN and CDR2 SYGVQD come from the germline V gene (reference sequence). The V segment lost 0 bases and the J segment 7 bases; nucleotides outside the gene matches: 7. DNA for the CDR3: TGCGCCAGCAGTGAGTCTGCGACAGGGGACTGGACCCAGTACTTC. Its protein is CASSESATGDWTQYF.

In this sample, this clonotype turned up a few times. This chain uses TRBV7-9 with TRBJ2-7, with 13 bases aligning to TRBD2. The CDR3 runs to 15 residues. V was clipped by 5 bases and J by 3 bases; unmatched bases: 4. The germline V gene encodes CDR1 SEHNR and CDR2 FQNEAQ (reference sequence). The CDR3 here is CASSPRLAGGYEQYF. The CDR3 DNA follows: TGTGCCAGCAGCCCTAGACTAGCGGGAGGCTACGAGCAGTACTTC.

This clonotype was seen only a few times. The rearrangement uses TRBV29-1 and TRBJ2-1; D is possibly TRBD1 or TRBD2 (6 bases each). The CDR3 has 12 residues. Per germline, CDR1 SQVTM and CDR2 ANQGSEA. The V end was cut by 3 bases, the J end by 5 bases, with 8 bases between. The CDR3 sequence: CSVDRGDNEQFF. The CDR3 DNA sequence: TGCAGCGTTGATAGGGGGGACAATGAGCAGTTCTTC.

This clonotype is medium-sized. The V gene is TRBV29-1, the J gene TRBJ1-2, with D unresolved. V was shortened by 6 bases and J by 12 bases, with 20 bases between the two germline ends. The CDR3 is 12 amino acids. CDR1 and CDR2 from the germline V gene are SQVTM and ANQGSEA. Here the CDR3 DNA reads TGCAGCGTGGAGAAGGAAGGAGTTGTTCACACCTTC. This codes for CSVEKEGVVHTF.

The chain has TRBV4-1 and TRBJ2-3; D gene ambiguous. Deletions cut 6 bases from V and 3 bases from J, with 13 bases between. Germline CDR1 reads MGHRA; CDR2 reads YSYEKL. The CDR3 is made up of 14 amino acids. CDR3 in amino acids: CASRHNIETDTQYF. As DNA, the CDR3 is TGCGCCAGCAGGCATAACATCGAAACAGATACGCAGTATTTT.

This clonotype was seen a handful of times. The chain recombines TRBV11-1 with TRBJ2-1; D gene unclear. The germline gives CDR1 SGHAT, CDR2 FQDESV (reference sequence). The V gene lost 1 base and the J gene lost 7 bases, with 14 bases spanning the gap. The CDR3 loop spans 15 amino acids. CDR3 DNA: TGTGCCAGCAGCTTAGGCAGAGTCAGAGAGAATGAGCAGTTCTTC. It specifies CASSLGRVRENEQFF.

The gene calls are TRBV11-2 and TRBJ2-2, with D hard to call. Trimming stripped 5 bases from V and 1 base from J, with 11 bases between. The CDR3 is 15 amino acids. Germline CDR1 SGHAT, CDR2 FQNNGV. DNA for the CDR3: TGTGCCAGCAGCCCCCCAGGCAGGAACACCGGGGAGCTGTTTTTT. Protein: CASSPPGRNTGELFF.

As to this clonotype: Possible read error: a much larger clone is one base away. The chain uses TRBV29-1 and TRBJ1-1; 7 nucleotides agree with TRBD1. The V gene end was trimmed by 4 bases and the J gene end by 10 bases; junction bases not matched to a gene: 30. Per germline, CDR1 SQVTM and CDR2 ANQGSEA. The CDR3 runs to 19 residues. The CDR3 sequence: CSVASNRGTLTFRRGGAFF. The CDR3 region has the DNA TGCAGCGTTGCAAGCAACAGGGGAACCCTTACCTTCCGACGGGGTGGAGCTTTCTTT.

This clonotype was observed a single time. The rearrangement links TRBV28 to TRBJ2-7; no clear D gene. V shed 1 base and J shed 0 bases, with 10 bases lying between them. The CDR3 is 15 residues long. Germline assignment: CDR1 MDHEN and CDR2 SYDVKM. CDR3 protein: CASSLLSGLSYEQYF. The CDR3 region has the DNA TGTGCCAGCAGTTTATTGTCCGGCCTCTCCTACGAGCAGTACTTC.

In this sample, this clonotype turned up a few times. This rearrangement joins TRBV20-1 to TRBJ2-1; the match to TRBD1 covers 8 bases. The V segment lost 1 base and the J segment 7 bases; nucleotides outside the gene matches: 12. Germline CDR1 is DFQATT and CDR2 is SNEGSKA (reference sequence). The CDR3 is 16 amino acids. In DNA form, the CDR3 reads TGCAGTGCTAGAGCGGCCGCCCAGGGGGCAGGTAATGAGCAGTTCTTC. Translated: CSARAAAQGAGNEQFF.

V usage is TRBV6-1 and J usage is TRBJ1-1; D is uncertain. Germline lookup yields CDR1 MNHNS and CDR2 SASEGT. V was cut by 8 bases and J by 8 bases, with 21 bases left in between. This CDR3 comprises 14 residues. The CDR3 region has the DNA TGTGCCAGCCAACGCAATCGGCGGGGTCTCGAAGCTTTCTTT. The encoded protein is CASQRNRRGLEAFF.

The chain joins TRBV11-1 to TRBJ1-2, with D perhaps matching TRBD1 (5 bases). The V end was cut by 1 base, the J end by 8 bases, with 14 bases between. Germline V gene lookup returns CDR1 SGHAT and CDR2 FQDESV (reference sequence). The CDR3 contains 14 residues. CDR3 nucleotides: TGTGCCAGCAGCTTAGAGGACAAATCAAAGGGCTACACCTTC. It specifies CASSLEDKSKGYTF. Combining the CDR3 with reference TRBV11-1 and TRBJ1-2 gives the whole variable domain EAEVAQSPRYKITEKSQAVAFWCDPISGHATLYWYRQILGQGPELLVQFQDESVVDDSQLPKDRFSAERLKGVDSTLKIQPAELGDSAMYLCASSLEDKSKGYTFGSGTRLTVV.

The rearrangement links TRBV7-2 to TRBJ2-7; D remains unclear. Germline CDR1 and CDR2: SGHTA and FQGNSA. V lost 2 bases to trimming and J lost 1 base, with 6 bases between them. The CDR3 is made up of 13 amino acids. The CDR3 sequence is CASSLMASYEQYF. For the CDR3, the DNA is TGTGCCAGCAGCTTAATGGCATCCTACGAGCAGTACTTC.

This chain connects TRBV7-9 to TRBJ1-1, with D unresolved. CDR1 is SEHNR and CDR2 is FQNEAQ in the germline V gene (reference sequence). V was cut by 5 bases and J by 1 base, with 8 bases left in between. This CDR3 is built from 13 residues. CDR3 nucleotide sequence: TGTGCCAGCAGCCCCGAACCGAACACTGAAGCTTTCTTT. Protein sequence: CASSPEPNTEAFF.

This clonotype has only a few counts. This sequence joins TRBV20-1 and TRBJ2-4, with unresolved D. Trimming removed 0 bases at V and 1 base at J, with 13 bases between. CDR3 length equals 16 residues. Germline loops: CDR1 DFQATT, CDR2 SNEGSKA (reference sequence). CDR3: CSARDTQAWAKNIQYF. CDR3 DNA: TGCAGTGCTAGAGATACCCAAGCGTGGGCCAAAAACATTCAGTACTTC.

The rearrangement uses TRBV28 and TRBJ2-1, with D perhaps matching TRBD2 (6 bases). The germline V gene has CDR1 MDHEN and CDR2 SYDVKM. The CDR3 consists of 16 residues. Between the trimmed V and J ends, which lost 5 bases and 1 base, there was a span of 15 bases. The CDR3 DNA reads TGTGCCAGCAGTGAGACTAGTCGACGTTCCTACAATGAGCAGTTCTTC. Its protein product is CASSETSRRSYNEQFF.

This clonotype has only a few counts. This chain links TRBV5-1 with TRBJ2-2, with 8 bases identical to TRBD2. Trimming at V came to 2 bases and at J to 1 base, leaving 1 base not matched to a gene. CDR3 length: 15 residues. In germline, CDR1 is SGHRS, CDR2 YFSETQ. The CDR3 nucleotides read TGCGCCAGCAGCTTAAGCGGGAGGAACACCGGGGAGCTGTTTTTT. Translated, it gives CASSLSGRNTGELFF.

The rearrangement joins TRBV27 to TRBJ1-1; no firm D call. Germline loops: CDR1 MNHEY, CDR2 SMNVEV (reference sequence). CDR3 length equals 13 residues. V was shortened by 6 bases and J by 4 bases, with 12 bases between the two germline ends. DNA of the CDR3: TGTGCCAGCAGCCCGAGTGGGTTCACTGAAGCTTTCTTT. Its protein is CASSPSGFTEAFF.

This clonotype was seen only a few times. V usage is TRBV7-2 and J usage is TRBJ2-1; 8 nucleotides agree with TRBD1. J gave up 8 bases and V 4 bases, and 10 bases lay outside the gene matches. The germline V gene encodes CDR1 SGHTA and CDR2 FQGNSA. This CDR3 comprises 15 residues. The CDR3 DNA reads as TGTGCCAGCAGCTCTCAAGGACAGGGTATCGATGAGCAGTTCTTC. Protein sequence: CASSSQGQGIDEQFF.

This clonotype was seen a handful of times. The rearrangement uses TRBV6-2 or TRBV6-3 and TRBJ2-5; D uncertain. Trimming shortened V by 2 bases and J by 4 bases, and 8 bases separated the two germline ends. Germline V gene lookup returns CDR1 MNHEY and CDR2 SVGEGT. The CDR3 runs to 13 residues. The CDR3 is CASSYLDPETQYF. The CDR3 region has the DNA TGTGCCAGCAGTTACCTGGATCCAGAGACCCAGTACTTC.

This chain joins TRBV5-4 and TRBJ2-2; D not resolved. In germline, CDR1 is SGHNT, CDR2 YYREEE (reference sequence). This CDR3 contains 16 residues. The V gene lost 4 bases and the J gene lost 3 bases, with 16 bases spanning the gap. CDR3 protein: CASSTGPNRDTGELFF. CDR3 nucleotide sequence: TGTGCCAGCAGCACCGGACCCAATCGGGACACCGGGGAGCTGTTTTTT.